These T cell receptor beta chains were read from a single sample in a study of glioma-infiltrating T cells. TCRdb itself ran the multiplex PCR reads through MiXCR, one entry per CDR3 protein. This sample has about 140,000 distinct CDR3 sequences; around 42% occur once, and the top ten carry around 20%. The sample was glioma tissue, nonneoplastic brain tissue, or PBMCs (not recorded which). Receptors were obtained from a human donor with low-grade glioma or glioblastoma, undergoing nonglioma brain surgery, or in good health (not recorded which). CDR3s include the opening cysteine and the closing phenylalanine or tryptophan. The order of the fields is clone size, D gene, V gene, J gene, CDR3 DNA, CDR3 protein. A D gene is named only where the DNA matches it firmly. Some rows mark clone size as missing; the rest say once, few, many or name a class of expanded clone.

size: -; D: TRBD2; V: TRBV9; J: TRBJ2-1; DNA: TGTGCCAGCAGCGTAGGCTCGACTAGCGGATACAATGAGCAGTTCTTC; CDR3: CASSVGSTSGYNEQFF
size: few; D: -; V: TRBV20-1; J: TRBJ2-7; DNA: TGCAGTGCTAGTTCTCCGGACCTCTACGAGCAGTACTTC; CDR3: CSASSPDLYEQYF
size: -; D: TRBD1; V: TRBV6-2/TRBV6-3; J: TRBJ2-1; DNA: TGTGCCAGCAGTTCGAAACAGGGGGCTAGGAATGAGCAGTTCTTC; CDR3: CASSSKQGARNEQFF
size: -; D: -; V: TRBV20-1; J: TRBJ1-6; DNA: TGCAGTGCTAGAGAAAGGGGAGGCTATAATTCACCCCTCCACTTT; CDR3: CSARERGGYNSPLHF
size: -; D: -; V: TRBV12-3/TRBV12-4; J: TRBJ2-7; DNA: TGTGCCAGCACCCCACCGAAGGGAACCCCTTACGAGCAGTACTTC; CDR3: CASTPPKGTPYEQYF
size: many; D: -; V: TRBV20-1; J: TRBJ2-5; DNA: TGCAGTCCTATCCGGGACTTGGGGGAGACCCAGTACTTC; CDR3: CSPIRDLGETQYF
size: few; D: -; V: TRBV18; J: TRBJ1-1; DNA: TGTGCCAGCTCTCCACTCCCTGGGAACACTGAAGCTTTCTTT; CDR3: CASSPLPGNTEAFF
size: -; D: -; V: TRBV20-1; J: TRBJ1-6; DNA: TGCAGTGCTAATATCAAGGGAGGAATGAATTCACCCCTCCACTTT; CDR3: CSANIKGGMNSPLHF
size: many; D: TRBD2; V: TRBV20-1; J: TRBJ2-1; DNA: TGCAGTGCCAAGAAACTAGCGGGGGGATCCTACAATGAGCAGTTCTTC; CDR3: CSAKKLAGGSYNEQFF
size: -; D: TRBD2; V: TRBV7-2; J: TRBJ2-3; DNA: TGTGCCAGCAGCAGGCCTAGCGGAGCTAGCACAGATACGAAGTATTTT; CDR3: CASSRPSGASTDTKYF
size: -; D: -; V: TRBV10-3; J: TRBJ1-3; DNA: TGTGCCATCAGTGTTCTTTCTGGAAACACCATATATTTT; CDR3: CAISVLSGNTIYF
size: -; D: -; V: TRBV27; J: TRBJ1-4; DNA: TGTGCCAGCAGTCTGACAGGACTTAATGAAAAACTGTTTTTT; CDR3: CASSLTGLNEKLFF
size: -; D: -; V: TRBV7-2; J: TRBJ2-7; DNA: TGTGCCAGCAGCTTACTTCCCCGCGGGTTCCCCTACGAGCAGTACTTC; CDR3: CASSLLPRGFPYEQYF
size: few; D: -; V: TRBV2; J: TRBJ2-5; DNA: TGTGCCAGCAGGGTACCAGCCAGAGGGACCCAGTACTTC; CDR3: CASRVPARGTQYF
size: -; D: TRBD1; V: TRBV6-6; J: TRBJ2-1; DNA: TGTGCCAGCAGGGGGACAGGGGAGGGGAATGAGCAGTTCTTC; CDR3: CASRGTGEGNEQFF
size: many; D: -; V: TRBV6-1; J: TRBJ1-1; DNA: TGTGCCAGCAGTTTGGAACCCGGCACTGAAGCTTTCTTT; CDR3: CASSLEPGTEAFF
size: -; D: -; V: TRBV7-2; J: TRBJ2-7; DNA: TGTGCCAGCAGCTTAGCGCTAACAGACTCTATGAACGAGCAGTACTTC; CDR3: CASSLALTDSMNEQYF
size: few; D: -; V: TRBV18; J: TRBJ1-1; DNA: TGTGCCAGCTCCGGGGACATAGAAGCTTTCTTT; CDR3: CASSGDIEAFF
size: -; D: -; V: TRBV3-1; J: TRBJ1-5; DNA: TGTGCCAGCAGCCAAGAAACGAGACAGCCCCAGCATTTT; CDR3: CASSQETRQPQHF
size: -; D: -; V: TRBV28; J: TRBJ2-7; DNA: TGTGGCAGTGCTCTAACCCTCGGCGAGCAGTACTTC; CDR3: CGSALTLGEQYF
size: -; D: TRBD2; V: TRBV6-1; J: TRBJ2-3; DNA: TGTGCCAGCAATCTACGCGGGAGCAGCACAGATACGCAGTATTTT; CDR3: CASNLRGSSTDTQYF
size: -; D: -; V: TRBV20-1; J: TRBJ1-5; DNA: TGCAGTGCTCCTCGACAGGAGAATCAGCCCCAGCATTTT; CDR3: CSAPRQENQPQHF
size: once; D: TRBD1; V: TRBV30; J: TRBJ2-7; DNA: TGTGCCTGGAGTCGGGGACAGGGTTTCGAGCAGTACTTC; CDR3: CAWSRGQGFEQYF
size: -; D: TRBD1; V: TRBV28; J: TRBJ2-5; DNA: TGTGCCAGCAGTTTTGACCGGGACAGTAGTTACCAAGAGACCCAGTACTTC; CDR3: CASSFDRDSSYQETQYF
size: few; D: -; V: TRBV7-6; J: TRBJ1-2; DNA: TGTGCCAGCAGCTTAGGACAGGAGTTTTCCCTTTCCTTC; CDR3: CASSLGQEFSLSF
size: many; D: TRBD1; V: TRBV15; J: TRBJ2-7; DNA: TGTGCCACCAGCAGAGATGGGACAGGGGGTGAGCAGTACTTC; CDR3: CATSRDGTGGEQYF
size: -; D: -; V: TRBV6-2/TRBV6-3; J: TRBJ2-1; DNA: TGTGCCAGCAGTTACCTGAACTACAATGAGCAGTTCTTC; CDR3: CASSYLNYNEQFF
size: many; D: -; V: TRBV19; J: TRBJ2-7; DNA: TGTGCCAGTAGTCAGGTTTCCTACGAGCAGTACTTC; CDR3: CASSQVSYEQYF
size: few; D: TRBD1; V: TRBV6-1; J: TRBJ2-7; DNA: TGTGCCAGCAGTTTTAACAGGGGGCTCTACGAGCAGTACTTC; CDR3: CASSFNRGLYEQYF
size: -; D: -; V: TRBV6-1; J: TRBJ2-1; DNA: TGTGCCAGCACAATTACTAGGGACAATGAGCAGTTCTTC; CDR3: CASTITRDNEQFF
size: -; D: TRBD2; V: TRBV6-1; J: TRBJ2-7; DNA: TGTGCCAGCAGTTACGCGGGGGATGTCTACGAGCAGTACTTC; CDR3: CASSYAGDVYEQYF
size: few; D: -; V: TRBV6-2/TRBV6-3; J: TRBJ1-1; DNA: TGTGCCAGCAGTTATCAGGGAGGGACCGCTGAAGCTTTCTTT; CDR3: CASSYQGGTAEAFF
size: -; D: TRBD1; V: TRBV28; J: TRBJ2-5; DNA: TGTGCCAGCAGTTCGATGGGGACAGGATTACAAGAGACCCAGTACTTC; CDR3: CASSSMGTGLQETQYF
size: -; D: -; V: TRBV15; J: TRBJ2-1; DNA: TGTGCCACGTCCAAGAAGCTTTACAATGAGCAGTTCTTC; CDR3: CATSKKLYNEQFF
size: few; D: TRBD2; V: TRBV6-1; J: TRBJ2-5; DNA: TGTGCCAGCAGTCTAGCGGGGGATGAATGGACCCAGTACTTC; CDR3: CASSLAGDEWTQYF
size: once; D: TRBD1; V: TRBV11-2; J: TRBJ1-6; DNA: TGTGCCGGCAGCGGACAGGGGTTCAACTCACCCCTCCACTTT; CDR3: CAGSGQGFNSPLHF
size: -; D: TRBD1; V: TRBV10-3; J: TRBJ1-5; DNA: TGTGCCATCAGTGAGGGGACAGTGAATCAGCCCCAGCATTTT; CDR3: CAISEGTVNQPQHF
size: once; D: -; V: TRBV5-6; J: TRBJ2-1; DNA: TGTGCCAGCGGCGGACAGACGAATGAGCAGTTCTTC; CDR3: CASGGQTNEQFF
size: -; D: TRBD1; V: TRBV2; J: TRBJ2-7; DNA: TGTGCCAGCAAAGAGTGGACAGGGACCTACGAGCAGTACTTC; CDR3: CASKEWTGTYEQYF
size: few; D: TRBD2; V: TRBV11-2; J: TRBJ2-1; DNA: TGTGCCAGCAGGCTACGCGGGGGGGAATCCTACAATGAGCAGTTCTTC; CDR3: CASRLRGGESYNEQFF
size: -; D: TRBD2; V: TRBV24-1; J: TRBJ2-1; DNA: TGTGCCACCAGTGCTAATAGCGGGGGCGATGAGCAGTTCTTC; CDR3: CATSANSGGDEQFF
size: few; D: TRBD2; V: TRBV20-1; J: TRBJ2-1; DNA: TGCAGTGCCGCTAGCGGGGCCACTTACAATGAGCAGTTCTTC; CDR3: CSAASGATYNEQFF
size: -; D: -; V: TRBV2; J: TRBJ2-2; DNA: TGTGCCAGCAGCCCAGAGAACACCGGGGAGCTGTTTTTT; CDR3: CASSPENTGELFF
size: -; D: -; V: TRBV28; J: TRBJ2-5; DNA: TGTGCCAGCAGCCGTGGGGCCTACCAAGAGACCCAGTACTTC; CDR3: CASSRGAYQETQYF
size: few; D: -; V: TRBV19; J: TRBJ1-5; DNA: TGTGCCAGTAGTATAGATAGAGTTCAGCCCCAGCATTTT; CDR3: CASSIDRVQPQHF
size: -; D: TRBD2; V: TRBV20-1; J: TRBJ2-1; DNA: TGCAGTGCTATTCCCCTCTCGGGACTAGACGAATTGGATGAGCAGTTCTTC; CDR3: CSAIPLSGLDELDEQFF
size: -; D: -; V: TRBV7-9; J: TRBJ2-1; DNA: TGTGCCAGCAGCTTAGCGGGGGGGCCGGTCGGGGAGCAGTTCTTC; CDR3: CASSLAGGPVGEQFF